A selection of T cell receptor beta chains follows, all from one sample in a study of T-cell reconstitution after alpha-beta-depleted transplantation in children. TCRdb ran MiXCR on the PCR reads and lists one entry per CDR3 protein. The table records roughly 70,000 distinct CDR3 sequences, 4.9% of them present only once. Sample: PBMCs, mostly from graft donor cells, taken 180 days after TCRalphabeta/CD19-depleted stem cell transplant. The receptors were gathered from a boy younger than two who had a stem cell transplant for acute myeloid leukemia, so the T cells may come from the graft donor. The CDR3 runs from the conserved cysteine through the conserved F or W. A D gene is named only where the DNA matches it firmly. The size entry gives how often the clone was seen (once, few, many) or a class if it is expanded.

CDR3aa: CASSFVPGVEKGSYEQYF
CDR3nt: TGTGCCAGCAGCTTCGTTCCTGGGGTAGAGAAAGGATCCTACGAGCAGTACTTC
j_gene: TRBJ2-7
v_gene: TRBV7-8
d_gene: NA
abundance: many

CDR3aa: CASSPGPTPYNEQFF
CDR3nt: TGTGCCAGCAGCCCGGGACCCACCCCCTACAATGAGCAGTTCTTC
j_gene: TRBJ2-1
v_gene: TRBV7-2
d_gene: NA
abundance: many

CDR3aa: CASTGAGYTF
CDR3nt: TGTGCCAGCACAGGGGCCGGCTACACCTTC
j_gene: TRBJ1-2
v_gene: TRBV6-1
d_gene: NA
abundance: many

CDR3aa: CAWTGTYTGELFF
CDR3nt: TGTGCCTGGACCGGGACCTACACCGGGGAGCTGTTTTTT
j_gene: TRBJ2-2
v_gene: TRBV30
d_gene: NA
abundance: many

CDR3aa: CSDGTANTEAFF
CDR3nt: TGCAGCGACGGGACAGCAAACACTGAAGCTTTCTTT
j_gene: TRBJ1-1
v_gene: TRBV29-1
d_gene: TRBD1
abundance: many

CDR3aa: CASGVVEKLFF
CDR3nt: TGTGCCAGCGGAGTGGTTGAAAAACTGTTTTTT
j_gene: TRBJ1-4
v_gene: TRBV28
d_gene: NA
abundance: many

CDR3aa: CASSELTSRETQYF
CDR3nt: TGTGCCAGCAGTGAATTGACTAGCCGGGAGACCCAGTACTTC
j_gene: TRBJ2-5
v_gene: TRBV2
d_gene: TRBD2
abundance: many

CDR3aa: CAISESTRDGYTF
CDR3nt: TGTGCCATCAGTGAGTCGACCAGAGATGGCTACACCTTC
j_gene: TRBJ1-2
v_gene: TRBV10-3
d_gene: NA
abundance: many

CDR3aa: CASSPLRGAQNEQYF
CDR3nt: TGTGCCAGCAGCCCCCTAAGGGGGGCCCAGAACGAGCAGTACTTC
j_gene: TRBJ2-7
v_gene: TRBV5-6
d_gene: NA
abundance: many

CDR3aa: CSARARGGTLRGAFF
CDR3nt: TGCAGTGCTAGAGCCAGGGGCGGGACACTGAGAGGAGCTTTCTTT
j_gene: TRBJ1-1
v_gene: TRBV20-1
d_gene: NA
abundance: many

CDR3aa: CASSIGTGYNQPQHF
CDR3nt: TGTGCCAGTAGTATAGGAACGGGCTATAATCAGCCCCAGCATTTT
j_gene: TRBJ1-5
v_gene: TRBV19
d_gene: NA
abundance: many

CDR3aa: CASRGTSGGQETQYF
CDR3nt: TGTGCCAGCAGGGGGACTAGCGGGGGACAAGAGACCCAGTACTTC
j_gene: TRBJ2-5
v_gene: TRBV2
d_gene: TRBD2
abundance: many

CDR3aa: CASSQLAGGPGNEQFF
CDR3nt: TGCGCCAGCAGCCAACTAGCGGGGGGGCCGGGGAATGAGCAGTTCTTC
j_gene: TRBJ2-1
v_gene: TRBV4-3
d_gene: TRBD2
abundance: many

CDR3aa: CASSSPGHLYNSPLHF
CDR3nt: TGTGCCAGCAGCTCACCGGGACACCTATATAATTCACCCCTCCACTTT
j_gene: TRBJ1-6
v_gene: TRBV11-2
d_gene: NA
abundance: many

CDR3aa: CASSFFGETQYF
CDR3nt: TGTGCCAGCAGTTTTTTCGGGGAGACCCAGTACTTC
j_gene: TRBJ2-5
v_gene: TRBV27
d_gene: NA
abundance: many

CDR3aa: CASSQERGGANEQFF
CDR3nt: TGTGCCAGCAGCCAAGAAAGGGGGGGGGCGAATGAGCAGTTCTTC
j_gene: TRBJ2-1
v_gene: TRBV4-2
d_gene: NA
abundance: many

CDR3aa: CSDLAGDTQYF
CDR3nt: TGCAGCGACCTAGCGGGGGATACGCAGTATTTT
j_gene: TRBJ2-3
v_gene: TRBV29-1
d_gene: TRBD2
abundance: many

CDR3aa: CASSPSGVSSTDTQYF
CDR3nt: TGCGCCAGCAGCCCGTCCGGTGTCTCTAGCACAGATACGCAGTATTTT
j_gene: TRBJ2-3
v_gene: TRBV5-1
d_gene: NA
abundance: many

CDR3aa: CASNPPGADRLRTDTQYF
CDR3nt: TGTGCCAGCAATCCCCCCGGGGCCGACAGGTTGCGCACAGATACGCAGTATTTT
j_gene: TRBJ2-3
v_gene: TRBV12-3/TRBV12-4
d_gene: NA
abundance: many

CDR3aa: CASSELDGYTF
CDR3nt: TGTGCCAGCAGTGAACTGGACGGCTACACCTTC
j_gene: TRBJ1-2
v_gene: TRBV2
d_gene: NA
abundance: many

CDR3aa: CSASPGAVGGYTF
CDR3nt: TGCAGTGCTAGTCCTGGAGCCGTCGGTGGCTACACCTTC
j_gene: TRBJ1-2
v_gene: TRBV20-1
d_gene: NA
abundance: many

CDR3aa: CASSLYPWGGRDEQFF
CDR3nt: TGCGCCAGCAGCTTGTACCCGTGGGGGGGCCGGGATGAGCAGTTCTTC
j_gene: TRBJ2-1
v_gene: TRBV5-1
d_gene: NA
abundance: many

CDR3aa: CSARDQGGPAKNIQYF
CDR3nt: TGCAGTGCTAGAGATCAGGGTGGACCAGCCAAAAACATTCAGTACTTC
j_gene: TRBJ2-4
v_gene: TRBV20-1
d_gene: NA
abundance: many

CDR3aa: CSVRGQTSYNEQFF
CDR3nt: TGCAGCGTTCGCGGACAAACCTCCTACAATGAGCAGTTCTTC
j_gene: TRBJ2-1
v_gene: TRBV29-1
d_gene: NA
abundance: many

CDR3aa: CASSLDLTKRNTEAFF
CDR3nt: TGCGCCAGCAGCTTGGATTTGACGAAAAGGAACACTGAAGCTTTCTTT
j_gene: TRBJ1-1
v_gene: TRBV5-1
d_gene: NA
abundance: many

CDR3aa: CASSFPGGPSYEQYF
CDR3nt: TGTGCCAGCAGTTTCCCAGGCGGTCCTTCCTACGAGCAGTACTTC
j_gene: TRBJ2-7
v_gene: TRBV7-9
d_gene: NA
abundance: many

CDR3aa: CASSHTGGPTDTQYF
CDR3nt: TGCGCCAGCAGCCACACAGGGGGCCCCACAGATACGCAGTATTTT
j_gene: TRBJ2-3
v_gene: TRBV4-3
d_gene: TRBD1
abundance: many

CDR3aa: CASSFTSGGAMDTQYF
CDR3nt: TGCGCCAGCAGCTTCACTAGCGGGGGGGCGATGGATACGCAGTATTTT
j_gene: TRBJ2-3
v_gene: TRBV5-1
d_gene: TRBD2
abundance: many

CDR3aa: CASQGPLSYEQYF
CDR3nt: TGTGCCAGCCAGGGACCGCTCTCCTACGAGCAGTACTTC
j_gene: TRBJ2-7
v_gene: TRBV6-6
d_gene: NA
abundance: many

CDR3aa: CASSQGPNYGYTF
CDR3nt: TGCGCCAGCAGCCAGGGACCCAACTATGGCTACACCTTC
j_gene: TRBJ1-2
v_gene: TRBV5-1
d_gene: NA
abundance: many

CDR3aa: CASSPDWASGNTIYF
CDR3nt: TGTGCCAGCAGCCCCGACTGGGCCTCTGGAAACACCATATATTTT
j_gene: TRBJ1-3
v_gene: TRBV6-5
d_gene: NA
abundance: many

CDR3aa: CASSLVSGGSNEQFF
CDR3nt: TGTGCCAGCAGCTTAGTTAGCGGGGGGAGCAATGAGCAGTTCTTC
j_gene: TRBJ2-1
v_gene: TRBV7-2
d_gene: TRBD2
abundance: many

CDR3aa: CASSLVASGGLSYNEQFF
CDR3nt: TGTGCCAGCAGCTTAGTGGCTAGCGGGGGCCTCTCCTACAATGAGCAGTTCTTC
j_gene: TRBJ2-1
v_gene: TRBV11-3
d_gene: TRBD2
abundance: many